The source of this T cell receptor beta chain is a study of T cell repertoires in cytomegalovirus infection. About the study: Researchers turned to recently identified HLA-C-restricted CMV epitopes as well as well-studied HLA-B-restricted ones. Public signatures in TCR beta pointed to CMV infection and matching HLA type.

Concerning this clonotype: Its specificity is unknown. The junction departs from the called germline gene at one end, perhaps through a read error.

General study findings and limits: In two of eight donors, the top clonotype was HLA-C-restricted CMV-specific. Cumulated frequencies of public TCR beta families served to identify carriers of CMV plus the relevant HLA.

TCRdb called the reads again in MiXCR, with one record for every CDR3 protein. The sample holds roughly 920,000 distinct CDR3 sequences, 31% seen once. The receptor was isolated from a human donor in good health (CMV status not recorded). Some clones in this sample may be carry-over from other donors' samples. The sequenced sample was cultured CD8+ T cells from PBMCs, obtained from culture after CMV antigen stimulation.

CDR3 sequence reads: CVSGASGGAGRDTQYF. In nucleotides, the CDR3 is TGTGTCAGCGGAGCTAGCGGGGGGGCCGGGAGAGATACGCAGTATTTT. The gene calls are TRBV7-4 and TRBJ2-3; TRBD2 agrees at 12 bases. The germline V gene encodes CDR1 SGHVT and CDR2 SQSDAQ. The CDR3 spans 16 residues.